The rows below give T cell receptor beta chains drawn from one sample of a study of cytomegalovirus exposure and HLA in healthy donors. Generated by immunoSEQ multiplex PCR, the TCRdb table keeps only in-frame clones and is missing some. Of over 65,000 clones listed, over 75% were seen once; the top ten hold around 15%. Sequencing input: PBMCs. The receptor source for this set is a human donor in good health. The CDR3 runs from the conserved cysteine through the conserved F or W. A D gene is named only where the DNA matches it firmly.

>TRBV6-6|-|14|TRBJ1-5
TGTGCCAGCAGTCCACGGACAGACAATCAGCCCCAGCATTTT
CASSPRTDNQPQHF
>TRBV4-1|TRBD1|18|TRBJ1-6
TGCGCCAGCAGCCAAGACCTGGGACAGGGGAGTAATAATTCACCCCTCCACTTT
CASSQDLGQGSNNSPLHF
>TRBV6-5|TRBD1|13|TRBJ1-1
TGTGCCAGCAGGAAGACAGGGTTAACTGAAGCTTTCTTT
CASRKTGLTEAFF
>TRBV4-3|-|17|TRBJ2-2
TGCGCCAGCAGCCAAGATTTGGGGACTCGTAACACCGGGGAGCTGTTTTTT
CASSQDLGTRNTGELFF
>TRBV29-1|-|11|TRBJ2-7
TGCAGCGCCAGGGGGGACCACGAGCAGTACTTC
CSARGDHEQYF
>TRBV21-1|-|15|TRBJ1-4
TGTGCCAGCAGCAAATGGGCGGGTCGAGGTGAAAAACTGTTTTTT
CASSKWAGRGEKLFF
>TRBV10-3|-|12|TRBJ1-5
TGTGCCATCAGTGAGGAGGGTCAGCCCCAGCATTTT
CAISEEGQPQHF
>TRBV5-1|-|13|TRBJ1-1
TGCGCCAGCAGCTGGGCGGGGGACACTGAAGCTTTCTTT
CASSWAGDTEAFF
>TRBV9|-|14|TRBJ1-3
TGTGCCAGCAGCGCTTGGGACACTGGAAACACCATATATTTT
CASSAWDTGNTIYF
>TRBV7-9|TRBD1|15|TRBJ2-1
TGTGCCAGCAGCCCCTGGACAGGGGCCTGGTTCGAGCAGTTCTTC
CASSPWTGAWFEQFF
>TRBV12-5|TRBD1|15|TRBJ1-5
TGTGCTAGTGGTACAGGACAAGGGGGCACTCAGCCCCAGCATTTT
CASGTGQGGTQPQHF
>TRBV4-2|-|16|TRBJ2-5
TGTGCCAGCAGCCAAGCCGACCATGGCGGACTAGAGACCCAGTACTTC
CASSQADHGGLETQYF
>TRBV4-1|-|13|TRBJ1-1
TGCGCCAGCAGCCCAATGGGAGGGCCTGAAGCTTTCTTT
CASSPMGGPEAFF
>TRBV4-2|TRBD2|15|TRBJ2-7
TGTGCCAGCAGCCAAGTGGGGACTAACTCCTACGAGCAGTACTTC
CASSQVGTNSYEQYF
>TRBV25-1|TRBD1|13|TRBJ1-1
TGTGCCAGCAGTGGACAGGGTACCACTGAAGCTTTCTTT
CASSGQGTTEAFF